The entry that follows covers one T cell receptor beta chain sequence. Its specificity is unknown. This sample was taken from a study of cytomegalovirus exposure and HLA in healthy donors. Overall study context: Within an early data release were around 80 million unique TCRs drawn from HLA-typed donors. Study results and caveats: Later examination showed HLA-associated TCR beta chains had greater clonal expansion than equally common others. An assumption of roughly uniform sequencing depth across donors underlay the presence/absence analyses. For TCR beta chains, V- and J-gene trimming was later linked to a missense DCLRE1C variant.

PCR was performed using 60 Vbeta and 13 Jbeta primers. Repertoires were generated with immunoSEQ multiplex PCR, while TCRdb's copy carries only in-frame clones and drops some. The sample has around 100,000 clones; 55% to 80% are singletons. Material: PBMCs. The receptor comes from a woman aged 30 to 39 in good health and CMV-seronegative.

CDR3 residues: CASSLDEGAGGYTF. The DNA of the CDR3 is TGTGCCAGCAGCTTGGATGAGGGGGCAGGTGGCTACACCTTC. The rearrangement joins TRBV5-6 to TRBJ1-2, with 7 bases that match TRBD1. CDR3 length: 14 residues. V lost 0 bases, J lost 7 bases, and 6 bases stayed unmatched. Germline V gene sequence: CDR1 SGHDT, CDR2 YYEEEE.